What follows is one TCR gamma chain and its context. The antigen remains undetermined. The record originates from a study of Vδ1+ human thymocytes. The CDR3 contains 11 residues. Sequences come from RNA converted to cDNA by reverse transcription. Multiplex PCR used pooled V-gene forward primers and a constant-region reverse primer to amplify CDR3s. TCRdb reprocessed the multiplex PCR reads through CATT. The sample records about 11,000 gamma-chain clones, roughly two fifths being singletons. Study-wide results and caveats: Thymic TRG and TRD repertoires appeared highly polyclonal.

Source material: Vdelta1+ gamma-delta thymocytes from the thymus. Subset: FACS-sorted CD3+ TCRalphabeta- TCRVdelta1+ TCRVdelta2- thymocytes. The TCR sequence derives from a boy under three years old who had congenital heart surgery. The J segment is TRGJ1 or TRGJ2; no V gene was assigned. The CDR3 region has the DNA TGTGCCACCTGGGACGGGCGTGTGAAACTCTTT. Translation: CATWDGRVKLF.